The source of this TCR beta chain is a study of cytomegalovirus exposure and HLA in healthy donors. Donors came from a validation cohort of some 130 subjects, distinct from the first 666-subject cohort. The method was immunoSEQ multiplex PCR; TCRdb's version includes in-frame clones alone and lacks a portion of them. The data contain around 400,000 clones, roughly 88% of them singletons. Germline loops: CDR1 SGHAT, CDR2 FQNNGV. This CDR3 comprises 17 residues. V gave up 5 bases and J gave up 4 bases; unmatched junction bases: 14. The sample comprised PBMCs. This receptor was taken from a woman between 18 and 29 years old in good health and CMV-seronegative. The chain employs TRBV11-2 and TRBJ1-2; 9 bases match TRBD1. CDR3 in amino acids: CASSPITGTGTLYGYTF. The DNA for the CDR3 is TGTGCCAGCAGCCCTATAACCGGGACAGGGACCCTCTATGGCTACACCTTC.